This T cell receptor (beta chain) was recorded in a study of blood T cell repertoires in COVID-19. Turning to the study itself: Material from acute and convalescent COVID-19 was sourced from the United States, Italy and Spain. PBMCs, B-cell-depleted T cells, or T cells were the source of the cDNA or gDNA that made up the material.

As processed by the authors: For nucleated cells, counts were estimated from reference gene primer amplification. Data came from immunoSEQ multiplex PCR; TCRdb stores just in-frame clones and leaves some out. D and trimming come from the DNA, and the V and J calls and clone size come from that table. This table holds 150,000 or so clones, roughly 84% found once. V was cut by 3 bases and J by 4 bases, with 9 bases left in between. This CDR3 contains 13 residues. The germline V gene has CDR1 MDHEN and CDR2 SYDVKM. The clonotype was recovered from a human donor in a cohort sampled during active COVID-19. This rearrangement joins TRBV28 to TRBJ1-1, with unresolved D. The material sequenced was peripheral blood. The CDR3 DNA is TGTGCCAGCAGTTTGGGGAGGCCCACTGAAGCTTTCTTT. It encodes CASSLGRPTEAFF.